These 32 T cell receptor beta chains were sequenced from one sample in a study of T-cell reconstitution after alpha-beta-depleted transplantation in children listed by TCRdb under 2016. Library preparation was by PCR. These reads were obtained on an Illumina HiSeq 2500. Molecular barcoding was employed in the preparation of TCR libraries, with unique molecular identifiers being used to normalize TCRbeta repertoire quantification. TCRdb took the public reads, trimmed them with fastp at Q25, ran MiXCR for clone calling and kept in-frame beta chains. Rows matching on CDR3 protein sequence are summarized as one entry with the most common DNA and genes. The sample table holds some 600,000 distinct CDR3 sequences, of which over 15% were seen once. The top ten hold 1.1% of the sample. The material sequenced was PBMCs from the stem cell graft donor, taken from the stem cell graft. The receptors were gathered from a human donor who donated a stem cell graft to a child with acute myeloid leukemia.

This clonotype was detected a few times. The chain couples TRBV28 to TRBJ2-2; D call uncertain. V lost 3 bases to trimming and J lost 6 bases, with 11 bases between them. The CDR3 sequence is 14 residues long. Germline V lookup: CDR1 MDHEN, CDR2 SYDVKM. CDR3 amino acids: CASSFSTDSGELFF. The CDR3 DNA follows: TGTGCCAGCAGTTTCTCGACTGACTCCGGGGAGCTGTTTTTT.

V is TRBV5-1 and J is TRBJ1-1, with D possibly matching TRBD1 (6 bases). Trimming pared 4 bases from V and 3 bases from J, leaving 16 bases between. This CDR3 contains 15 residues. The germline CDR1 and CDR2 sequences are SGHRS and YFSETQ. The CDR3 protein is CASSITGSGDTEAFF. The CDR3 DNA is TGCGCCAGCAGCATAACAGGGTCCGGGGACACTGAAGCTTTCTTT.

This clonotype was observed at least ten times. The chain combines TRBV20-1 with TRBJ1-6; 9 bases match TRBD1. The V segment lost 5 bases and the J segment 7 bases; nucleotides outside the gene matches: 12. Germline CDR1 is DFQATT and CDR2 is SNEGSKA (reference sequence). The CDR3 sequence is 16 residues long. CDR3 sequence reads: CSAPQTGGDVNSPLHF. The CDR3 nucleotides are TGCAGTGCTCCTCAAACAGGGGGCGATGTGAATTCACCCCTCCACTTT.

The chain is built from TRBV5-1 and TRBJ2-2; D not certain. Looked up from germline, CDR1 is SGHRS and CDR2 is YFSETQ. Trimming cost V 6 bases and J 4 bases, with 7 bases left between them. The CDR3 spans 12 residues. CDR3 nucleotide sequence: TGCGCCAGCACCGCCGGCACCGGGGAGCTGTTTTTT. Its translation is CASTAGTGELFF.

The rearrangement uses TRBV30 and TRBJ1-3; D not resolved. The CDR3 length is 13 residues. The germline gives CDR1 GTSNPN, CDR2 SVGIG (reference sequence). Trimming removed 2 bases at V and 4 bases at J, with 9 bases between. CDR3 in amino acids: CAWSKGSGNTIYF. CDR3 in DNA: TGTGCCTGGAGTAAAGGCTCGGGAAACACCATATATTTT.

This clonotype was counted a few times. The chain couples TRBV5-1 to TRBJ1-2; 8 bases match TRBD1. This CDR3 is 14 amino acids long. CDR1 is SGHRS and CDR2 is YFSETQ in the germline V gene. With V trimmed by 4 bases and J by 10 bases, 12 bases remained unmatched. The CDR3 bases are TGCGCCAGCAGCGGTGACAGGGGAGGAATAGACTACACCTTC. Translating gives CASSGDRGGIDYTF.

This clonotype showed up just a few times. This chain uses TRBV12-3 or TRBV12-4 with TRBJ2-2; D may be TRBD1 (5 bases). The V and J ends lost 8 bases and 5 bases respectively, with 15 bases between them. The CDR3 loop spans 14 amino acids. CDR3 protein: CASLPRVGTGELFF. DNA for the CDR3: TGTGCCAGCCTCCCCAGGGTTGGGACCGGGGAGCTGTTTTTT.

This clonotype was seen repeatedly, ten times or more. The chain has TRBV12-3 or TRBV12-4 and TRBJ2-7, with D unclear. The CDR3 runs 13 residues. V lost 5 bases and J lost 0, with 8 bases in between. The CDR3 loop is CASSLSISYEQYV. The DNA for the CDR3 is TGTGCCAGCAGTCTCAGTATCTCCTACGAGCAGTACGTC.

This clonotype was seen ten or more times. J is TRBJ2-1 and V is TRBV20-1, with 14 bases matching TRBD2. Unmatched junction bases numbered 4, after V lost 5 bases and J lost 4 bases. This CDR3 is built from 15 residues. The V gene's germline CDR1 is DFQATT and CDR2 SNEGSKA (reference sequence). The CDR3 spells CSARGTSGGYNEQFF. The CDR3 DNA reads TGCAGTGCTCGCGGGACTAGCGGGGGATACAATGAGCAGTTCTTC.

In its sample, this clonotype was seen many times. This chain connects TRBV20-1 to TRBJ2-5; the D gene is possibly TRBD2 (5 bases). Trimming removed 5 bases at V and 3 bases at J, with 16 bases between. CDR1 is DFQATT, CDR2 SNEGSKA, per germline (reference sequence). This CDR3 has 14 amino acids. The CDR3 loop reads CSAEARTGKETQYF. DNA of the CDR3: TGCAGTGCTGAGGCCCGGACGGGAAAAGAGACCCAGTACTTC.

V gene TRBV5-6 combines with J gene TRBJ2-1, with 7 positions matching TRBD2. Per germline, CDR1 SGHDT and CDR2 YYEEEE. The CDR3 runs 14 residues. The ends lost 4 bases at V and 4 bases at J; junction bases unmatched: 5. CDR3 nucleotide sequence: TGTGCCAGCAGCACCGGAGCGGGATACAATGAGCAGTTCTTC. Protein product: CASSTGAGYNEQFF.

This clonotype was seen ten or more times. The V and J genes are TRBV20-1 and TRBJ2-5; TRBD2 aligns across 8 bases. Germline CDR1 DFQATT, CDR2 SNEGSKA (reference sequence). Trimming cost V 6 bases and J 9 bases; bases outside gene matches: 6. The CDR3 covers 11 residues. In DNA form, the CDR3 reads TGCAGTGCGACGGTAGCGGGGCCCCAGTACTTC. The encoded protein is CSATVAGPQYF.

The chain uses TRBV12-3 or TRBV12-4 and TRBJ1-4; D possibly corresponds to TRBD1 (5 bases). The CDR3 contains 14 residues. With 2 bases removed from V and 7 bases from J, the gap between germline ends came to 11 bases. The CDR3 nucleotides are TGTGCCAGCAGTTTAAGGCAGGGACGTGAAAAACTGTTTTTT. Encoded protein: CASSLRQGREKLFF.

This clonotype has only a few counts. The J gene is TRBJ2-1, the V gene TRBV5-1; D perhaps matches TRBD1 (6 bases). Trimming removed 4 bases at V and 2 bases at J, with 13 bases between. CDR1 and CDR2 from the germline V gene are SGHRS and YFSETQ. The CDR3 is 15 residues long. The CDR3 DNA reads TGCGCCAGCAGCCCCGGGACAACGGCCTACAATGAGCAGTTCTTC. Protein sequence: CASSPGTTAYNEQFF.

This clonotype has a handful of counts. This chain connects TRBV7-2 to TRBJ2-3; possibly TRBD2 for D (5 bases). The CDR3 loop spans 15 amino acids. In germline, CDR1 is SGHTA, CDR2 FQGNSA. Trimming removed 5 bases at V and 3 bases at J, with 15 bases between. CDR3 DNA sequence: TGTGCCAGCAGCACTAGACTTCACCGGACAGATACGCAGTATTTT. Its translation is CASSTRLHRTDTQYF.

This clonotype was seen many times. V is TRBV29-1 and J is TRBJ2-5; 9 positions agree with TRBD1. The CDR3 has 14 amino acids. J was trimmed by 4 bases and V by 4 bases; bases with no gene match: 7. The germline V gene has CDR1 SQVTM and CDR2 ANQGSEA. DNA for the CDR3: TGCAGCGTTGTGAGGACAGGGGTCCGAGAGACCCAGTACTTC. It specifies CSVVRTGVRETQYF.

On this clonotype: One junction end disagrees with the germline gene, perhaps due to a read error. CDR3 in DNA: TGTGCCCTGGAGGTAGCGGGGGGTAGAGGTGTCTTC. Protein: CALEVAGGRGVF. The chain uses TRBV7-8 and TRBJ2-1, with 10 bases fitting TRBD2. CDR3 length: 12 residues. The V gene's germline CDR1 is SGHVS and CDR2 FQNEAQ.

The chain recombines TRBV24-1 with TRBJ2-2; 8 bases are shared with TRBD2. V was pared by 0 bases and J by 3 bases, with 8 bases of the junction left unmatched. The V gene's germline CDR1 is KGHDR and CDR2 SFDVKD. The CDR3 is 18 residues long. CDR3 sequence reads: CATSDLLGGGLHTGELFF. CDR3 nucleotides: TGTGCCACCAGTGATTTGCTCGGGGGGGGGCTTCACACCGGGGAGCTGTTTTTT.

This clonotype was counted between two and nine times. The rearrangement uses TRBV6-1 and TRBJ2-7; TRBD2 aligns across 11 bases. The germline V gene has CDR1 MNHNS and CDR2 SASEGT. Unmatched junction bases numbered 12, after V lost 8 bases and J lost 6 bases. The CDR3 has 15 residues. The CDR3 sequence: CASAGTSGGRAEQYF. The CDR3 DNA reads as TGTGCCAGCGCGGGGACTAGCGGCGGTCGGGCCGAGCAGTACTTC.

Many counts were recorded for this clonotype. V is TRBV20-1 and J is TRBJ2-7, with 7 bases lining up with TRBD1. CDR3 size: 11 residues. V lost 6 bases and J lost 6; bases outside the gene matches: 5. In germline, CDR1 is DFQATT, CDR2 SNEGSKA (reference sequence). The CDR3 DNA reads TGCAGTGCCCGGACAGGTCTCGAGCAGTACGTC. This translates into CSARTGLEQYV.

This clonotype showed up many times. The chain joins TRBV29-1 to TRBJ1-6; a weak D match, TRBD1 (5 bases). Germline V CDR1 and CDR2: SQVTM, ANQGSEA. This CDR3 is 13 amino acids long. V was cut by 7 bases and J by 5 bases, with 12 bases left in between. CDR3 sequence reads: CSAKAGDNSPLHF. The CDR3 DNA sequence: TGCAGCGCAAAAGCGGGGGATAATTCACCCCTCCACTTT.

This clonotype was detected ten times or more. This chain's CDR3 is CSARLAGGTDTQYF. The CDR3 region has the DNA TGCAGTGCTCGACTAGCGGGGGGCACAGATACGCAGTATTTT. The chain is built from TRBV20-1 and TRBJ2-3, with 12 bases identical to TRBD2. CDR3 length: 14 residues. V shed 5 bases and J 1 base; nucleotides not matched to a gene: 1. Germline lookup yields CDR1 DFQATT and CDR2 SNEGSKA (reference sequence).

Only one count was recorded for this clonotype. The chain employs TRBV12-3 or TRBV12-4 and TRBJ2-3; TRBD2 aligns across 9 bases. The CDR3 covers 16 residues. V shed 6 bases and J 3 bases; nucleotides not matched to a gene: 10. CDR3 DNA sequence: TGTGCCAGCAGCCCAAGGGGGGGACTAGCAACAGATACGCAGTATTTT. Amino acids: CASSPRGGLATDTQYF.

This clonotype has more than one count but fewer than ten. This chain's CDR3 is CSAAQGATEAFF. CDR3 DNA sequence: TGCAGTGCAGCACAGGGGGCCACTGAAGCTTTCTTT. The gene calls are TRBV20-1 and TRBJ1-1; 9 nucleotides align to TRBD1. The ends lost 6 bases at V and 4 bases at J; junction bases unmatched: 3. CDR1 is DFQATT and CDR2 is SNEGSKA in the germline V gene (reference sequence). CDR3 size: 12 residues.

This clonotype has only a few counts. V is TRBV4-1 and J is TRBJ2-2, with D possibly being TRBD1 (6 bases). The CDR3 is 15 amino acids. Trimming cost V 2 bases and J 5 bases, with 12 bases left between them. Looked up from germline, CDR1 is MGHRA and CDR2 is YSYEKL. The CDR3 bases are TGCGCCAGCAGCCAACAAACCAGGGGTACCGGGGAGCTGTTTTTT. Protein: CASSQQTRGTGELFF.

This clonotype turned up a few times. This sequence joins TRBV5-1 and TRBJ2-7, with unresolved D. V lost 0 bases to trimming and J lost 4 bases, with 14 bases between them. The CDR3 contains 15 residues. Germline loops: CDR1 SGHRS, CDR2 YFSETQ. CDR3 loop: CASSLGGEMTYEQYF. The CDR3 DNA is TGCGCCAGCAGCTTGGGCGGCGAGATGACGTACGAGCAGTACTTC.

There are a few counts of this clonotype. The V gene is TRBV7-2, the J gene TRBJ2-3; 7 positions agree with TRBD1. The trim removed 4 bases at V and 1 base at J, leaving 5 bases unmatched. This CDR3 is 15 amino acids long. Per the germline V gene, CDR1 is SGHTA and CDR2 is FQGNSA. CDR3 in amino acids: CASSSGTVGTDTQYF. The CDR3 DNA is TGTGCCAGCAGCTCTGGGACAGTGGGCACAGATACGCAGTATTTT.

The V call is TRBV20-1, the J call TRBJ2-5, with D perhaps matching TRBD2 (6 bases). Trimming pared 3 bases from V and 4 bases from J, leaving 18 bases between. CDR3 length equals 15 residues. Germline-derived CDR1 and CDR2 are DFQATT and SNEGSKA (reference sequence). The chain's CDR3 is CSASSSSRGSETQYF. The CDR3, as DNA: TGCAGTGCTAGTTCGTCCTCGCGGGGATCAGAGACCCAGTACTTC.

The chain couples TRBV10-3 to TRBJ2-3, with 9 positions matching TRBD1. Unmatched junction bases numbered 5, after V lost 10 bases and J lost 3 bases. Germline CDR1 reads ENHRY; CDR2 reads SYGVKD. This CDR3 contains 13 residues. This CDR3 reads CATTGTGTDTQYF. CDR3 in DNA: TGTGCCACTACCGGGACAGGGACAGATACGCAGTATTTT.

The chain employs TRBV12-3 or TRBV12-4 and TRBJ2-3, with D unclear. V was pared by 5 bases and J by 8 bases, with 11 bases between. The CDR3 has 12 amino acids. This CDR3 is CASSPAMGTQYF. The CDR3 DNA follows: TGTGCCAGCAGTCCCGCGATGGGTACGCAGTATTTT.

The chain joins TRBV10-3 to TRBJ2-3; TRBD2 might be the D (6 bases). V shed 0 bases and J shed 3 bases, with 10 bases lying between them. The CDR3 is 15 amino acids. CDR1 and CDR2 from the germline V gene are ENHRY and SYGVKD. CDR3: CAISESVLATDTQYF. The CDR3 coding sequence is TGTGCCATCAGTGAGTCGGTTCTAGCGACAGATACGCAGTATTTT.

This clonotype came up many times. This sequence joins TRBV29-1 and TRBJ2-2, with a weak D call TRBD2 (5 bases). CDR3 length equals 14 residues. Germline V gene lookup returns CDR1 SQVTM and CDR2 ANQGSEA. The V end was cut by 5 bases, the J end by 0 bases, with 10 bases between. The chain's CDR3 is CSVRRESNTGELFF. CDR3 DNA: TGCAGCGTTCGACGGGAATCGAACACCGGGGAGCTGTTTTTT.